This TCR beta chain was identified in a study of patients and donors after allogeneic stem cell transplantation. TCRdb ran MiXCR on the RT-PCR reads and lists one entry per CDR3 protein. The sample lists about 960,000 distinct CDR3 sequences; roughly 18% were seen once. Trimming removed 6 bases at V and 7 bases at J, with 14 bases between. This CDR3 contains 13 residues. Per the germline V gene, CDR1 is SGDLS and CDR2 is YYNGEE. Sequenced input: blood, either unsorted or a sorted T cell fraction (not recorded which). The chain joins TRBV9 to TRBJ2-1; D might be TRBD2 (6 bases). This TCR was recovered from a human donor who was either an allogeneic HSCT recipient or a stem cell or donor lymphocyte infusion donor (not recorded which). It is not recorded whose cells these are; they may come from a transplant donor. CDR3 residues: CASNPGVLNEQFF. The CDR3 DNA reads TGTGCCAGCAATCCGGGAGTTTTGAATGAGCAGTTCTTC.